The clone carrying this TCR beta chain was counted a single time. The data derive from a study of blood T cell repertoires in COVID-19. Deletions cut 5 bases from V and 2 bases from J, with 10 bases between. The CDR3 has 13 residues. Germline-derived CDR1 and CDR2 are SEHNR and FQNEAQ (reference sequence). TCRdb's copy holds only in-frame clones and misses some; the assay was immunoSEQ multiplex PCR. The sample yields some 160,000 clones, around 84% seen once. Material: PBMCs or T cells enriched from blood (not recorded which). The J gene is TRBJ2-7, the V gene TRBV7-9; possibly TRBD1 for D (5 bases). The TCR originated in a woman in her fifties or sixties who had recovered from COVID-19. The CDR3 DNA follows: TGTGCCAGCAGCCGGGTGGGGCCCTACGAGCAGTACTTC. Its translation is CASSRVGPYEQYF.